This TCR beta chain was obtained from a study of blood T cells in healthy people across ages. Study-wide points: For the donors, CMV status was unknown and possibly confounded expanded clonotype changes. In long-lived donors, naive CD4+ cell counts and diversity exceeded those of aged donors. A strong correlation was seen between TCR beta diversity and naive T cell percentage.

Concerning this clonotype: Its antigen remains unknown.

The authors ran a second PCR of roughly 6 to 12 cycles using a sample-barcoded 5' primer and a J-beta primer mix. The template-switch adaptor, which had 12 random nucleotides, put a tag on each cDNA molecule. TCRdb reprocessed the 5' RACE reads via MiXCR and lists one record per CDR3 protein. The sample includes about 1,400,000 distinct CDR3 sequences, approximately 59% of them seen just once. Germline V gene data show CDR1 as MGHDK and CDR2 as SYGVNS. CDR3 length: 13 amino acids. The V gene lost 1 base and the J gene lost 11 bases, with 14 bases spanning the gap. The sequenced material came from blood. The chain recombines TRBV25-1 with TRBJ1-1; TRBD1 might be the D (6 bases). This TCR derives from a man aged 18 to 29 in good health. CDR3 coding DNA: TGTGCCAGCAGTGAATTACAGGGAGGGTTCGCTTTCTTT. It translates to CASSELQGGFAFF.